The clone carrying this TCR beta chain has more than one count but fewer than ten. The antigen is unknown. This sample is drawn from a study of OX40 agonist ivuxolimab in advanced cancers. Overall study context: Intravenous ivuxolimab at 0.01 to 10 mg/kg was given to patients every 2 weeks. Prior checkpoint blockade (anti-PD-1, anti-PD-L1 or anti-CTLA-4) was permitted; less than 45% had it. A partial response was reached by three patients: one with hepatocellular carcinoma and two with cutaneous melanoma.

Per the germline V gene, CDR1 is MGHRA and CDR2 is YSYEKL. The CDR3 runs to 14 residues. Notes on the study in general: In the expanded peripheral T cells, antigen specificity was never determined.

Profiled with immunoSEQ multiplex PCR; TCRdb holds only in-frame clones, not every one. The data show approximately 41,000 clones, with about nine tenths seen just once and over 40% held by the top ten. The sample consisted of CD4+ or CD8+ T cells sorted from blood, taken in a trial of the OX40 agonist ivuxolimab. The source is an adult with an advanced solid tumor such as melanoma, head and neck, liver or kidney cancer. The V and J genes are TRBV4-1 and TRBJ2-5; D gene ambiguous. The J call is in doubt because the DNA end fits TRBJ2-7 better. The CDR3 loop is CASSHPTFGDEQYF. CDR3 coding DNA: TGCGCCAGCAGCCATCCTACCTTTGGGGACGAGCAGTACTTC.